The 7 T cell receptor beta chains listed next were all sequenced from one sample in a study of T-cell memory formation after mild COVID-19. TCRdb used MiXCR to reprocess the 5' RACE reads, holding one entry per CDR3 protein. The sample records about 290,000 distinct CDR3 sequences, around 15% being singletons. The sample taken for sequencing was PBMCs or a T cell subset sorted from them (not recorded which). These receptors were taken from a man aged 18 to 30 who had mild COVID-19 (a few samples of this study predate the infection). Cell type and time point are not known.

This clonotype was counted a few times. The chain recombines TRBV7-9 with TRBJ2-7; D not certain. From germline, CDR1 is SEHNR and CDR2 FQNEAQ (reference sequence). This CDR3 has 15 amino acids. V lost 3 bases and J 0 bases, leaving 12 bases between the germline ends. The CDR3 nucleotides read TGTGCCAGCAGCTTGTCTATCCGAAGCTCCTACGAGCAGTACTTC. Translation gives CASSLSIRSSYEQYF.

Ten or more counts support this clonotype. V is TRBV7-3 and J is TRBJ2-2; TRBD2 is a possible D gene (5 bases). The CDR3 is 16 amino acids. Germline V CDR1 and CDR2: SGHTA, FQGTGA. Trimming pared 3 bases from V and 1 base from J, leaving 12 bases between. CDR3 nucleotide sequence: TGTGCCAGCAGCTTCGGTCCGGGGAGGAACACCGGGGAGCTGTTTTTT. Its protein product is CASSFGPGRNTGELFF.

Notes on this clonotype: A clone one base away is much larger, so this may be a read error. V gene TRBV7-8 combines with J gene TRBJ2-5; D gene ambiguous. Trimming removed 6 bases from V and 3 bases from J, with 14 bases in between. The germline gives CDR1 SGHVS, CDR2 FQNEAQ. The CDR3 covers 14 residues. The CDR3 is CASSHMGWEETQYF. DNA of the CDR3: TGTGCCAGCAGTCATATGGGGTGGGAAGAGACCCAGTACTTC.

This clonotype was detected only a few times. The chain recombines TRBV28 with TRBJ2-5; D is perhaps TRBD2 (5 bases). The CDR3 length is 15 residues. The ends were cut back, 2 bases at V and 5 bases at J, with 15 bases in the middle. CDR1 is MDHEN and CDR2 is SYDVKM in the germline V gene. CDR3 in amino acids: CASSLNGELSETQYF. CDR3 coding DNA: TGTGCCAGCAGTTTAAACGGGGAGTTGTCGGAGACCCAGTACTTC.

A few counts support this clonotype. This rearrangement joins TRBV6-5 to TRBJ2-6; no reliable D call. Trimming took 6 bases from V and 0 from J, leaving 9 bases between them. The germline V gene encodes CDR1 MNHEY and CDR2 SVGAGI. CDR3 length: 15 residues. The CDR3 region has the DNA TGTGCCAGCAGAGGGTCTGCCTCTGGGGCCAACGTCCTGACTTTC. Translating it yields CASRGSASGANVLTF.

There are a few counts of this clonotype. This chain connects TRBV9 to TRBJ2-2, with TRBD1 matching over 8 bases. Germline V gene data show CDR1 as SGDLS and CDR2 as YYNGEE. This CDR3 spans 15 amino acids. The V and J ends lost 5 bases and 0 bases, in that order; junction bases with no gene match: 3. CDR3 residues: CASREQGANTGELFF. DNA of the CDR3: TGTGCCAGCAGGGAACAGGGGGCGAACACCGGGGAGCTGTTTTTT.

This clonotype was detected a few times. CDR3 nucleotide sequence: TGCGCCAGCAGCCAAGATTTAGCGGGGGAAAGCACAGATACGCAGTATTTT. Its translation is CASSQDLAGESTDTQYF. The chain couples TRBV4-1 to TRBJ2-3; 9 bases are a match to TRBD2. V was clipped by 0 bases and J by 0 bases; unmatched bases: 4. Germline CDR1 MGHRA, CDR2 YSYEKL. The CDR3 loop spans 17 amino acids.